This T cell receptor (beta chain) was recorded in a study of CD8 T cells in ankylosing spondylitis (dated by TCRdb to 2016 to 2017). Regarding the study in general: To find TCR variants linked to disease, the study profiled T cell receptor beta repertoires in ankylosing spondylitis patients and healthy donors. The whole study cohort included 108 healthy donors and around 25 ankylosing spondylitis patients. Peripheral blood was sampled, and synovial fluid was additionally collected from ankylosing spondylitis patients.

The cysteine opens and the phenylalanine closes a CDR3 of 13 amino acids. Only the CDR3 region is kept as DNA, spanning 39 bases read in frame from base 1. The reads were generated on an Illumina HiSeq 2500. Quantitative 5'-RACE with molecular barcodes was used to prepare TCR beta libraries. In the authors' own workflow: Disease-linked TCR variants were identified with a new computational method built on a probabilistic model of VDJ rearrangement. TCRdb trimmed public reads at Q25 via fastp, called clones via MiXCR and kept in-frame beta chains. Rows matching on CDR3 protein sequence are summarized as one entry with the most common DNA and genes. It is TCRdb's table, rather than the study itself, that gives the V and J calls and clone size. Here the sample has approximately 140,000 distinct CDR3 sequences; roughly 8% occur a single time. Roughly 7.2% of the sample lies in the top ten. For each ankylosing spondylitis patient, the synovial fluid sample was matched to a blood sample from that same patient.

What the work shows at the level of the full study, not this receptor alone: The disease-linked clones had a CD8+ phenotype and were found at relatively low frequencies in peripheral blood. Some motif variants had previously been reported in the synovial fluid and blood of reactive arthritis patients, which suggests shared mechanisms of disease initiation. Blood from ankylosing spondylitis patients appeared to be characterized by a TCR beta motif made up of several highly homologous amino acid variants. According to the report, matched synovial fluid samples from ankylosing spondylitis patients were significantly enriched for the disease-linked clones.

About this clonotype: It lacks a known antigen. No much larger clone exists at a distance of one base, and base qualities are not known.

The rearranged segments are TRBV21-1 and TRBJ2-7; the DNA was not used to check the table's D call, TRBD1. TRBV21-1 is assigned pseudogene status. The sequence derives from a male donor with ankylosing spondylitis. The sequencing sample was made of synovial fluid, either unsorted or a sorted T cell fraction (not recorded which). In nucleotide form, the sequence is TGTGCCAGGACAGGGGGGATCTCCTACGAGCAGTACTTC. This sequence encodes CARTGGISYEQYF.